Shown below are 28 T cell receptor beta chains from a single sample sequenced in a study of spatial heterogeneity in lung cancer. The time point: sample taken at primary tumor resection. Unsorted tumor, nontumor lung tissue or cryopreserved PBMC supplied the whole RNA. TCRdb re-called the 5' RACE reads through MiXCR, storing one row per CDR3 protein. The repertoire has approximately 6,900 distinct CDR3 sequences, roughly 5.7% of them found once; the top ten carry roughly 10%. Specimen: normal lung tissue next to the tumor, collected at surgery. These receptors came from a female donor with early-stage non-small cell lung cancer.

This clonotype has a handful of counts. Within a library made for alpha chains, this beta chain is off target, and its count is uninformative. This chain connects TRBV5-6 to TRBJ1-1; no definite D call. The length of the CDR3 is 13 residues. Per germline, CDR1 SGHDT and CDR2 YYEEEE. Trimming cost V 2 bases and J 4 bases, with 9 bases left between them. The CDR3 DNA follows: TGTGCCAGCAGCTTCGGAGATCTCACTGAAGCTTTCTTT. Protein product: CASSFGDLTEAFF.

This clonotype is medium-sized by share. This beta chain turned up in a library designed for alpha chains; as an off-target read, its abundance says little. V gene TRBV14 combines with J gene TRBJ2-6; 8 nucleotides match TRBD1. The CDR3 length is 15 residues. With 4 bases clipped from V and 2 bases from J, the junction kept 1 base outside the gene matches. Germline assignment: CDR1 SGHDN and CDR2 FVKESK. CDR3 DNA: TGTGCCAGCAGCCCCAGGGGGCCTGGGGCCAACGTCCTGACTTTC. Amino acid sequence: CASSPRGPGANVLTF.

Comment on this clonotype: A library prepared for alpha chains yielded this beta chain as an off-target read; its size is of little meaning. The V call is TRBV7-8, the J call TRBJ1-1; 7 nucleotides align to TRBD1. This CDR3 region has 15 residues. Germline V gene sequence: CDR1 SGHVS, CDR2 FQNEAQ. V trimming: 5 bases; J trimming: 5 bases; junction bases outside the gene matches: 11. The CDR3 sequence is CASSQTTGTGTEAFF. As DNA, the CDR3 is TGTGCCAGCAGCCAAACGACAGGGACGGGTACTGAAGCTTTCTTT.

This clonotype is medium-sized within its sample. This beta chain appears as a stray read in a library generated for alpha chains; its size is not informative. J is TRBJ2-1 and V is TRBV15, with a tentative D call TRBD1 (6 bases). The germline CDR1 and CDR2 sequences are LNHNV and YYDKDF (reference sequence). The CDR3 has 14 amino acids. V was clipped by 3 bases and J by 6 bases, with 12 bases between them. The DNA of the CDR3 is TGTGCCACCAGCAGGGACAGTTATAGCAATGAGCAGTTCTTC. It translates to CATSRDSYSNEQFF.

This clonotype was seen a handful of times. This may be a read error, as it is one base from a much larger clone. With the library built for alpha chains, this beta chain is off target and its frequency is not meaningful. Here the CDR3 reads CTSSQGFYNEQFF. CDR3 in DNA: TGTACCAGCTCACAAGGTTTCTACAATGAGCAGTTCTTC. This chain uses TRBV7-9 with TRBJ2-1; D call uncertain. The CDR3 extends over 13 amino acids. CDR1 is SEHNR and CDR2 is FQNEAQ in the germline V gene (reference sequence).

In this sample, this clonotype is medium-sized (0.01 to 0.1%). With the library built for alpha chains, this beta chain is off target and its frequency is not meaningful. The V and J genes are TRBV20-1 and TRBJ2-7, with D possibly TRBD1 on 6 matching bases. Trimming cost V 3 bases and J 0 bases, with 15 bases left between them. The CDR3 is 15 residues long. Germline-derived CDR1 and CDR2 are DFQATT and SNEGSKA (reference sequence). The CDR3 reads CSARHRAFSSYEQYF. The DNA of the CDR3 is TGCAGTGCTAGGCACAGGGCTTTTTCCTCCTACGAGCAGTACTTC.

This clonotype was seen repeatedly, ten times or more. The library was designed around alpha chains, so this beta chain is a stray read whose abundance carries little weight. This chain connects TRBV9 to TRBJ1-2; D remains unclear. The germline gives CDR1 SGDLS, CDR2 YYNGEE. V lost 5 bases and J lost 1, with 6 bases in between. The CDR3 sequence is 12 residues long. The CDR3 reads CASSLSNYGYTF. In DNA form, the CDR3 reads TGTGCCAGCAGTTTGAGTAACTATGGCTACACCTTC.

This clonotype showed up many times. The library was prepared for alpha chains; this beta chain is a stray read, so its frequency means little. V usage is TRBV11-2 and J usage is TRBJ2-5, with a possible D match to TRBD1 (8 bases). Germline V CDR1 and CDR2: SGHAT, FQNNGV. This CDR3 is built from 15 residues. V lost 5 bases and J 4 bases, leaving 17 bases between the germline ends. The CDR3 nucleotides are TGTGCCAGCAGCAAATCGGACAGGGAGGGAGAGACCCAGTACTTC. Protein product: CASSKSDREGETQYF.

Relative to its sample, this clonotype is medium-sized. Because the library targeted alpha chains, this beta chain is an off-target read whose size means little. V and J are TRBV27 and TRBJ1-5, with D hard to call. The CDR3 is 15 amino acids. The V gene lost 6 bases and the J gene lost 0 bases, with 12 bases spanning the gap. Germline CDR1 reads MNHEY; CDR2 reads SMNVEV (reference sequence). The CDR3 loop is CASRMAGLSNQPQHF. The CDR3 DNA reads TGTGCCAGCAGGATGGCAGGTCTTAGCAATCAGCCCCAGCATTTT.

This clonotype is deemed medium-sized (0.01 to 0.1%). This beta chain was picked up by a library intended for alpha chains and is off target, so its count carries little meaning. The chain links TRBV29-1 to TRBJ1-3, with a tentative D call TRBD1 (6 bases). Germline assignment: CDR1 SQVTM and CDR2 ANQGSEA. V was cut by 3 bases and J by 2 bases, with 14 bases left in between. This CDR3 has 15 amino acids. Here the CDR3 reads CSVDSGSGAGNTIYF. The CDR3 nucleotides read TGCAGCGTTGATTCCGGCTCAGGGGCTGGAAACACCATATATTTT. Full variable domain (missing parts from reference TRBV29-1 and TRBJ1-3): SAVISQKPSRDICQRGTSLTIQCQVDSQVTMMFWYRQQPGQSLTLIATANQGSEATYESGFVIDKFPISRPNLTFSTLTVSNMSPEDSSIYLCSVDSGSGAGNTIYFGEGSWLTVV.

This clonotype is labeled medium-sized. For a library built for alpha chains, this beta chain is a stray read; little rests on its size. The chain is built from TRBV4-1 and TRBJ2-7; the D is unclear. The CDR3 loop spans 13 amino acids. Germline-derived CDR1 and CDR2 are MGHRA and YSYEKL. Trimming stripped 0 bases from V and 7 bases from J, with 10 bases between. CDR3 region: CASSQDQSREQYF. DNA for the CDR3: TGCGCCAGCAGCCAAGATCAATCGCGAGAGCAGTACTTC.

As regards this clonotype: This beta chain represents an off-target read in a library built for alpha chains; its size is of limited meaning. The chain joins TRBV20-1 to TRBJ2-7; 7 bases are a match to TRBD2. The germline gives CDR1 DFQATT, CDR2 SNEGSKA (reference sequence). The CDR3 sequence is 15 residues long. V trimming: 0 bases; J trimming: 6 bases; junction bases outside the gene matches: 11. In nucleotides, the CDR3 is TGCAGTGCTAGAGATGAAGCGCGGGAGACATTCGAGCAGTACTTC. It codes for CSARDEARETFEQYF.

This clonotype qualifies as medium-sized. For a library built for alpha chains, this beta chain is a stray read; little rests on its size. The genes are TRBV11-2 and TRBJ2-6, with 7 bases matching TRBD1. In germline, CDR1 is SGHAT, CDR2 FQNNGV. Germline trimming cut 2 bases from V and 4 bases from J; bases unmatched to any gene: 5. This CDR3 is built from 16 residues. For the CDR3, the DNA is TGTGCCAGCAGCTTATACACAGGGGTCGGGGCCAACGTCCTGACTTTC. Amino acid sequence: CASSLYTGVGANVLTF.

This clonotype rates as medium-sized. This beta chain represents an off-target read in a library built for alpha chains; its size is of limited meaning. This chain joins TRBV20-1 and TRBJ1-1, with a tentative D call TRBD1 (6 bases). The germline V gene encodes CDR1 DFQATT and CDR2 SNEGSKA (reference sequence). The CDR3 runs to 14 residues. The V end was cut by 0 bases, the J end by 5 bases, with 13 bases between. The CDR3 region has the DNA TGCAGTGCTAGAGATCGGCAGGGGAAGACTGAAGCTTTCTTT. Its translation: CSARDRQGKTEAFF.

By share, this clonotype counts as medium-sized (0.01 to 0.1%). Since it is a stray read in a library aimed at alpha chains, this beta chain has a size that is not meaningful. The V gene is TRBV19, the J gene TRBJ2-1; a weak D match, TRBD2 (6 bases). V lost 3 bases and J 4 bases, leaving 13 bases between the germline ends. This CDR3 spans 15 amino acids. Germline CDR1 and CDR2: LNHDA and SQIVND (reference sequence). The CDR3 nucleotides read TGTGCCAGTAGTATGTCGGGAGCGTTTTACAATGAGCAGTTCTTC. Translated: CASSMSGAFYNEQFF.

Comment on this clonotype: This beta chain slipped into a library made for alpha chains as a stray read, so its size is not meaningful. V usage is TRBV18 and J usage is TRBJ1-5; 8 bases align to TRBD1. CDR3 length: 15 residues. CDR1 and CDR2 (germline): KGHSH, LQKENI. The trim removed 1 base at V and 7 bases at J, leaving 6 bases unmatched. The CDR3 sequence: CASSPQVNRGQPQHF. In nucleotides, the CDR3 is TGTGCCAGCTCACCACAGGTTAACAGGGGGCAGCCCCAGCATTTT.

Comments on this clonotype: A much larger clonotype is one base distant, so this may be a read error. This beta chain is an off-target read within a library intended for alpha chains, so its frequency means little. The CDR3 loop is CASSFGASTDTRYF. CDR3 nucleotides: TGCGCCAGCAGCTTCGGGGCTAGCACAGATACGCGGTATTTT. The chain combines TRBV5-1 with TRBJ2-3; D tentatively reads TRBD1 or TRBD2 (5 bases each). The CDR3 is made up of 14 amino acids. CDR1 SGHRS and CDR2 YFSETQ come from the germline V gene.

This clonotype has only a few counts. Being off target in a library aimed at alpha chains, this beta chain has a size of little meaning. The CDR3 sequence is CSARELAGPVYEQYF. The DNA for the CDR3 is TGCAGTGCTAGAGAATTAGCGGGACCCGTCTACGAGCAGTACTTC. The V gene is TRBV20-1, the J gene TRBJ2-7; TRBD2 aligns across 8 bases. Per the germline V gene, CDR1 is DFQATT and CDR2 is SNEGSKA (reference sequence). The CDR3 is 15 amino acids. V dropped 0 bases and J dropped 3; count of bases not matched to a gene: 7.

The table lists this clonotype with a few counts. This beta chain is a stray read from a library made for alpha chains; its abundance is not meaningful. V is TRBV9 and J is TRBJ2-1, with D tentatively TRBD1 (6 bases). The ends were cut back, 3 bases at V and 4 bases at J, with 17 bases in the middle. This CDR3 region has 16 residues. Germline values: CDR1 SGDLS, CDR2 YYNGEE. The CDR3 region has the DNA TGTGCCAGCAGCGGGGACCACAAAGGGGGATACAATGAGCAGTTCTTC. Protein product: CASSGDHKGGYNEQFF.

This clonotype is large (0.1 to 1%) within its sample. Since the library was made to target alpha chains, this beta chain is a stray read and its abundance is not meaningful. This chain connects TRBV29-1 to TRBJ2-2; the match to TRBD2 covers 12 bases. The CDR3 is made up of 15 amino acids. Per the germline V gene, CDR1 is SQVTM and CDR2 is ANQGSEA. The V segment lost 3 bases and the J segment 4 bases; nucleotides outside the gene matches: 3. The chain's CDR3 is CSVETSGSITGELFF. CDR3 nucleotide sequence: TGCAGCGTTGAGACTAGCGGGAGTATCACCGGGGAGCTGTTTTTT.

In its sample, this clonotype was seen many times. Since the library was made to target alpha chains, this beta chain is a stray read and its abundance is not meaningful. The chain is built from TRBV20-1 and TRBJ2-5; 7 bases are shared with TRBD2. The CDR3 runs to 14 residues. Trimming cost V 6 bases and J 0 bases; bases outside gene matches: 7. Germline V CDR1 and CDR2: DFQATT, SNEGSKA (reference sequence). CDR3 nucleotides: TGCAGTGCAGCTAGCGGATGGTACCAAGAGACCCAGTACTTC. Translated, it gives CSAASGWYQETQYF.

In this sample, this clonotype is medium-sized. Since it is a stray read in a library aimed at alpha chains, this beta chain has a size that is not meaningful. As DNA, the CDR3 is TGTGCCAGCAGCTTAGACTCAGGGAACACCGGGGAGCTGTTTTTT. As protein: CASSLDSGNTGELFF. This chain links TRBV7-9 with TRBJ2-2; D gene uncertain. Germline lookup yields CDR1 SEHNR and CDR2 FQNEAQ (reference sequence). V lost 1 base and J lost 1, with 7 bases in between. The CDR3 length is 15 residues.

In regard to this clonotype: For a library built for alpha chains, this beta chain is a stray read; little rests on its size. J is TRBJ1-6 and V is TRBV7-9; TRBD1 matches at 9 bases. The junction had 6 bases not matched to a gene; V was cut back by 5 bases and J by 4 bases. The CDR3 covers 16 residues. Germline V gene lookup returns CDR1 SEHNR and CDR2 FQNEAQ (reference sequence). CDR3 sequence (DNA): TGTGCCAGCAGCCCGTTGACAGGGGGATATAATTCACCCCTCCACTTT. It specifies CASSPLTGGYNSPLHF.

This clonotype is judged medium-sized (0.01 to 0.1%). This beta chain is a stray read from a library made for alpha chains; its abundance is not meaningful. The chain combines TRBV7-9 with TRBJ1-4; maybe TRBD1 (5 bases). This CDR3 is 13 amino acids long. V lost 1 base to trimming and J lost 6 bases, with 6 bases between them. Germline lookup yields CDR1 SEHNR and CDR2 FQNEAQ (reference sequence). The DNA of the CDR3 is TGTGCCAGCAGCTTAGGGGACGATGAAAAACTGTTTTTT. The encoded protein is CASSLGDDEKLFF.

Worth noting for this clonotype: Since it is a stray read in a library aimed at alpha chains, this beta chain has a size that is not meaningful. V gene TRBV7-2 combines with J gene TRBJ2-3; the D is unclear. Trimming removed 3 bases from V and 0 bases from J, with 1 base in between. This CDR3 spans 12 amino acids. CDR1 SGHTA and CDR2 FQGNSA come from the germline V gene. The CDR3, as DNA: TGTGCCAGCAGCTTTAGCACAGATACGCAGTATTTT. Its translation: CASSFSTDTQYF. Complete variable domain (other parts from reference TRBV7-2 and TRBJ2-3): GAGVSQSPSNKVTEKGKDVELRCDPISGHTALYWYRQSLGQGLEFLIYFQGNSAPDKSGLPSDRFSAERTGGSVSTLTIQRTQQEDSAVYLCASSFSTDTQYFGPGTRLTVL.

For this clonotype: Lacking the conserved final phenylalanine or tryptophan, this CDR3 likely reflects a read error. Because this beta chain is a stray read in a library intended to capture alpha chains, its abundance should not be given much weight. This chain links TRBV28 with TRBJ2-7; unclear D gene. The CDR3 extends over 12 amino acids. Germline-derived CDR1 and CDR2 are MDHEN and SYDVKM. Trimming shortened V by 2 bases and J by 3 bases, and 5 bases separated the two germline ends. In DNA form, the CDR3 reads TGTGCCAGCAGTTTACCCTACTACGAGCAGTACTCC. Protein product: CASSLPYYEQYS.

This clonotype turned up a few times. This beta chain was picked up by a library intended for alpha chains and is off target, so its count carries little meaning. The V and J genes are TRBV27 and TRBJ1-1; D is uncertain. The CDR3 sequence is 14 residues long. Germline lookup yields CDR1 MNHEY and CDR2 SMNVEV (reference sequence). The V and J ends lost 0 bases and 5 bases respectively, with 10 bases between them. The CDR3 loop reads CASSLSGILTEAFF. The CDR3 DNA sequence: TGTGCCAGCAGTTTATCGGGGATCCTTACTGAAGCTTTCTTT.

Judged by abundance, this clonotype is medium-sized (0.01 to 0.1%). This beta chain came through as a stray read in a library set up for alpha chains, and its size says little. The chain carries TRBV9 and TRBJ2-7, with a weak D call TRBD2 (5 bases). Per germline, CDR1 SGDLS and CDR2 YYNGEE. There are 14 residues in the CDR3. V gave up 4 bases and J gave up 6 bases, with 17 bases separating them. CDR3 sequence reads: CASSSGIPGLEQYF. The CDR3 coding sequence is TGTGCCAGCAGCTCCGGGATCCCGGGCCTCGAGCAGTACTTC.